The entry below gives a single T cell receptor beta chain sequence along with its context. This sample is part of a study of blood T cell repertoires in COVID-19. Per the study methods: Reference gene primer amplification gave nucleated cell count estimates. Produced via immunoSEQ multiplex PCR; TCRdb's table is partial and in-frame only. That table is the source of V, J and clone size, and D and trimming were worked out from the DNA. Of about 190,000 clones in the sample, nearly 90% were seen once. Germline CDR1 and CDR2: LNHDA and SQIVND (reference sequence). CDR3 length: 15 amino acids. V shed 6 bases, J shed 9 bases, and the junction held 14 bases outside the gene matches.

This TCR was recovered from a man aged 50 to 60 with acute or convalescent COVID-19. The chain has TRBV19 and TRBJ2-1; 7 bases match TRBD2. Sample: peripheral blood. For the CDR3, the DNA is TGTGCCAGTAGCTTGGGGGGGAGGGAGTATACTGAGCAGTTCTTC. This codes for CASSLGGREYTEQFF. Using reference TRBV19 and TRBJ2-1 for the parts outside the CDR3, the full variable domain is DGGITQSPKYLFRKEGQNVTLSCEQNLNHDAMYWYRQDPGQGLRLIYYSQIVNDFQKGDIAEGYSVSREKKESFPLTVTSAQKNPTAFYLCASSLGGREYTEQFFGPGTRLTVL.